Sequencing of this TCR beta chain was carried out in a study of OX40 agonist ivuxolimab in advanced cancers. About the research overall: Patients receiving dose escalation had hepatocellular carcinoma, melanoma, renal cell or head and neck cancer.

Germline V gene data show CDR1 as MDHEN and CDR2 as SYDVKM. Deletions cut 3 bases from V and 2 bases from J, with 10 bases between. The CDR3 has 14 amino acids. Measured with immunoSEQ multiplex PCR; TCRdb has only the in-frame clones, and not every one. The data hold some 46,000 clones, with just under 95% observed a single time. Study-wide results and limits: Low normalized clonal expansion also occurred in some nonresponding patients. CD8+ T cells showed, on average, more clonal expansion than CD4+ cells.

Turning to this clone: The antigen remains undetermined.

The receptor's source is an adult with an advanced solid tumor such as melanoma, head and neck, liver or kidney cancer. The sample here was CD4+ or CD8+ T cells sorted from blood, taken in a trial of the OX40 agonist ivuxolimab. The V call is TRBV28, the J call TRBJ1-1; D unclear. The CDR3 coding sequence is TGTGCCAGCAGTTTTCGAGGGCAAAACACTGAAGCTTTCTTT. As protein: CASSFRGQNTEAFF.